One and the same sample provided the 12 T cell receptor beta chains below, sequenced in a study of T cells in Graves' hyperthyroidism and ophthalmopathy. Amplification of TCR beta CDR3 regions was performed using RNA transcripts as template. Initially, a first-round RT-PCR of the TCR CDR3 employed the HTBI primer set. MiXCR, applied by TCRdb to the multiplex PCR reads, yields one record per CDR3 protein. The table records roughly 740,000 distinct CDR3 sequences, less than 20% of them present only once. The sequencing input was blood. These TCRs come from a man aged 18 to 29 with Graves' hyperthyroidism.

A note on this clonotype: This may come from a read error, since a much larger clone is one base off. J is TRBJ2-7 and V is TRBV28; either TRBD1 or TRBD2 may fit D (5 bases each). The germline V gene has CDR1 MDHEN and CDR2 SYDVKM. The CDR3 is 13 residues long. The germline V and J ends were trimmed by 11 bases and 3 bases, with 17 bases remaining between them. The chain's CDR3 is CACSPGRGYEQYF. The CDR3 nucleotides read TGTGCCTGCTCCCCGGGACGGGGCTACGAGCAGTACTTC.

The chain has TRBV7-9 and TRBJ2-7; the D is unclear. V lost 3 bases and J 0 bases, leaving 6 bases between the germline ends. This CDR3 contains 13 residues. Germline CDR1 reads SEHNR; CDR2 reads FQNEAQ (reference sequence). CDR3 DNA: TGTGCCAGCAGCTTCATAGGCTCCTACGAGCAGTACTTC. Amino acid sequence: CASSFIGSYEQYF.

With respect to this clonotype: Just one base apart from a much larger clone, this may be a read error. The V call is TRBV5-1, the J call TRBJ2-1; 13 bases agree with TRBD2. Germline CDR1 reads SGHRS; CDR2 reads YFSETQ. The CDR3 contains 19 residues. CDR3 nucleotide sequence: TGCGCCAGCAGCTATGGACTAGCGGGAGTTCCCCCCTCCTACGATGAGCAGTTCTTC. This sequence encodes CASSYGLAGVPPSYDEQFF.

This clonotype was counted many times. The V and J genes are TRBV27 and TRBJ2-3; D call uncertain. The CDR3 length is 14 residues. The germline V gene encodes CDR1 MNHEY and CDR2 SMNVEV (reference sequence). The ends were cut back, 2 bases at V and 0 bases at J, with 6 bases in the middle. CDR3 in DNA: TGTGCCAGCAGTTTAGCGGACAGCACAGATACGCAGTATTTT. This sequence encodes CASSLADSTDTQYF.

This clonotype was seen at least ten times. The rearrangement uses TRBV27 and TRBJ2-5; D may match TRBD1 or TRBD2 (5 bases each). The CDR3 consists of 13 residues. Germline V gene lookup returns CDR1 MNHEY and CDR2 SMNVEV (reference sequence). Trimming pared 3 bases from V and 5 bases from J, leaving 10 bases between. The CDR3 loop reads CASSFGTGETQYF. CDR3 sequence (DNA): TGTGCCAGCAGTTTCGGGACGGGGGAGACCCAGTACTTC.

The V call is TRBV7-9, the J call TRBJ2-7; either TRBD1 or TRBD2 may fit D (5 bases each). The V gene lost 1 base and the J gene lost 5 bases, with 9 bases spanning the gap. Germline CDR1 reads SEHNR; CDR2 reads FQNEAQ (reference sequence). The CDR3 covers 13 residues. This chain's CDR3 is CASSLDGADEQYF. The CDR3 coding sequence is TGTGCCAGCAGCTTAGACGGGGCAGACGAGCAGTACTTC.

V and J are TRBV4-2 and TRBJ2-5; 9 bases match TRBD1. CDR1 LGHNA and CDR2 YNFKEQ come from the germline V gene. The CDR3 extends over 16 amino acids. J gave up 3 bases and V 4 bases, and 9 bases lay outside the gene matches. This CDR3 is CASSLSSTGGEETQYF. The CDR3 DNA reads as TGTGCCAGCAGCCTGTCGTCGACAGGGGGAGAAGAGACCCAGTACTTC.

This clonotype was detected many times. CDR3: CASNLAGWVEQFF. CDR3 sequence (DNA): TGTGCCAGCAATCTCGCGGGATGGGTCGAGCAGTTCTTC. The J gene is TRBJ2-1, the V gene TRBV12-3 or TRBV12-4, with a tentative D call TRBD2 (6 bases). This CDR3 region has 13 residues. The ends were cut back, 7 bases at V and 10 bases at J, with 17 bases in the middle.

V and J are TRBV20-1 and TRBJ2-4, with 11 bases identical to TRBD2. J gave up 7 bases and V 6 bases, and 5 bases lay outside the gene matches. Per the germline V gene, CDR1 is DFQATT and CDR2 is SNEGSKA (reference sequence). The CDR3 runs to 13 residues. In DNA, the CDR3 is TGCAGTGCAGCACTAGCGGGGGCGAACATTCAGTACTTC. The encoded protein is CSAALAGANIQYF.

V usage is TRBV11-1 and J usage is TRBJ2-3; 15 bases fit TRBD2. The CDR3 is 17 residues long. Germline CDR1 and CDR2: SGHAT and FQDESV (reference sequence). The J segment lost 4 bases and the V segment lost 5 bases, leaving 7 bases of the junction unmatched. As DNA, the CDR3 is TGTGCCAGCAGCACCGGGACTAGCGGGAGGACGTCAGATACGCAGTATTTT. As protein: CASSTGTSGRTSDTQYF.

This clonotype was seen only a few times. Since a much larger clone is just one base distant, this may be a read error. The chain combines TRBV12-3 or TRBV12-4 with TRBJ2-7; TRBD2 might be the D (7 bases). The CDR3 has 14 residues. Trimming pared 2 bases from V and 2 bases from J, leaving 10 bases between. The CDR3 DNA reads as TGTGCCAGCAGTTTATTCGGGGGGCCCTACGAGCAGTACTTC. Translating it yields CASSLFGGPYEQYF.

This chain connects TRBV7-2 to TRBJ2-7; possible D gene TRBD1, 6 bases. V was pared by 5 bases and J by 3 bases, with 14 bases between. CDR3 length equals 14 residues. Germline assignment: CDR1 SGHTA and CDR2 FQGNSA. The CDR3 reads CASSLYGTLYEQYF. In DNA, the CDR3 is TGTGCCAGCAGCCTATATGGGACACTCTACGAGCAGTACTTC. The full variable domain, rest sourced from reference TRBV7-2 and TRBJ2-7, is GAGVSQSPSNKVTEKGKDVELRCDPISGHTALYWYRQSLGQGLEFLIYFQGNSAPDKSGLPSDRFSAERTGGSVSTLTIQRTQQEDSAVYLCASSLYGTLYEQYFGPGTRLTVT.